Listed below are T cell receptor beta chains from one sample, sequenced in a study of blood T cell repertoires in COVID-19. Clones were sequenced by immunoSEQ multiplex PCR, and TCRdb holds only the in-frame ones, with some missing. The sample carries more than 200,000 clones, around 90% recorded once. Sequencing was done on a sample of PBMCs or T cells enriched from blood (not recorded which). Source of these receptors: a woman aged 25 to 39 who had been exposed to COVID-19. Both conserved end residues are part of each CDR3. Fields, in order: J gene, V gene, D gene, clone size, CDR3 protein, CDR3 DNA. A D gene is named only where the DNA matches it firmly. Clone size is stated in some rows and not others, as once, few, many or a class when expanded.

J: TRBJ1-5
V: TRBV6-5
D: TRBD1
size: -
CDR3: CASSPTGGFQPQHF
DNA: TGTGCCAGCAGCCCGACAGGGGGTTTCCAGCCCCAGCATTTT

J: TRBJ2-1
V: TRBV19
D: TRBD1
size: -
CDR3: CASSVTGQGFGEQFF
DNA: TGTGCCAGTAGTGTCACGGGACAGGGGTTCGGGGAGCAGTTCTTC

J: TRBJ2-7
V: TRBV5-4
D: TRBD1
size: -
CDR3: CASSLGTGDEQYF
DNA: TGTGCCAGCAGCTTAGGGACAGGGGACGAGCAGTACTTC

J: TRBJ1-6
V: TRBV6-5
D: TRBD1
size: -
CDR3: CASSYRTGVGTSPLHF
DNA: TGTGCCAGCAGTTACCGGACAGGGGTTGGTACTTCACCCCTCCACTTT

J: TRBJ2-7
V: TRBV12-5
D: -
size: -
CDR3: CASGWGGPYEQYF
DNA: TGTGCTAGTGGTTGGGGGGGGCCCTACGAGCAGTACTTC

J: TRBJ2-5
V: TRBV10-3
D: TRBD2
size: once
CDR3: CAISESRGLAVETQYF
DNA: TGTGCCATCAGTGAGAGCCGCGGACTAGCTGTGGAGACCCAGTACTTC

J: TRBJ1-1
V: TRBV2
D: -
size: -
CDR3: CASSDRGGEGWSTEAFF
DNA: TGTGCCAGCAGTGACCGGGGGGGCGAGGGATGGAGCACTGAAGCTTTCTTT

J: TRBJ1-1
V: TRBV12-5
D: TRBD1
size: -
CDR3: CASGLIPQGARMNTEAFF
DNA: TGTGCTAGTGGTTTGATCCCCCAGGGGGCCCGTATGAACACTGAAGCTTTCTTT

J: TRBJ1-5
V: TRBV19
D: -
size: -
CDR3: CASSIGASNQPQHF
DNA: TGTGCCAGTAGTATAGGCGCTAGCAATCAGCCCCAGCATTTT

J: TRBJ2-2
V: TRBV29-1
D: TRBD2
size: -
CDR3: CSVEGGGTGELFF
DNA: TGCAGCGTTGAAGGGGGAGGGACCGGGGAGCTGTTTTTT

J: TRBJ1-5
V: TRBV4-1
D: -
size: once
CDR3: CASSQDYGQPQHF
DNA: TGCGCCAGCAGCCAAGATTACGGTCAGCCCCAGCATTTT

J: TRBJ1-1
V: TRBV25-1
D: TRBD1
size: once
CDR3: CASRGTGEGTEAFF
DNA: TGTGCCAGCAGGGGGACAGGGGAGGGGACTGAAGCTTTCTTT

J: TRBJ1-1
V: TRBV7-8
D: -
size: -
CDR3: CASSLVTDHTEAFF
DNA: TGTGCCAGCAGCTTAGTTACAGATCACACTGAAGCTTTCTTT

J: TRBJ2-7
V: TRBV10-1
D: TRBD2
size: -
CDR3: CASSQKAGRALEQYF
DNA: TGCGCCAGCAGTCAGAAAGCGGGGCGGGCTCTCGAGCAGTACTTC

J: TRBJ1-4
V: TRBV2
D: -
size: -
CDR3: CACDLGGGLAKLFF
DNA: TGTGCCTGCGACCTAGGGGGGGGGCTCGCAAAACTGTTTTTT

J: TRBJ2-1
V: TRBV18
D: -
size: -
CDR3: CASSPQGKGNEQFF
DNA: TGTGCCAGCTCACCGCAGGGGAAGGGCAATGAGCAGTTCTTC

J: TRBJ2-3
V: TRBV11-2
D: -
size: -
CDR3: CASSFGQLASTDTQYF
DNA: TGTGCCAGCAGCTTCGGACAACTCGCTAGCACAGATACGCAGTATTTT

J: TRBJ2-1
V: TRBV6-2/TRBV6-3
D: TRBD2
size: -
CDR3: CASSSGLAGVNEQFF
DNA: TGTGCCAGCAGTTCGGGACTAGCGGGAGTCAATGAGCAGTTCTTC

J: TRBJ2-5
V: TRBV27
D: -
size: -
CDR3: CASSRTRQETQYF
DNA: TGTGCCAGCAGTAGGACACGCCAAGAGACCCAGTACTTC

J: TRBJ2-1
V: TRBV3-1/TRBV3-2
D: -
size: -
CDR3: CASSLGGGPRDEQFF
DNA: TGTGCCAGCAGCCTTGGGGGCGGGCCTCGGGATGAGCAGTTCTTC

J: TRBJ2-5
V: TRBV4-1
D: TRBD2
size: -
CDR3: CASSQDRSGGDQETQYF
DNA: TGCGCCAGCAGCCAAGATAGGAGCGGGGGGGACCAAGAGACCCAGTACTTC

J: TRBJ2-7
V: TRBV5-1
D: TRBD1
size: -
CDR3: CASRQSAGTGVFRSGTYEQYF
DNA: TGCGCCAGCAGACAGTCCGCGGGGACAGGGGTTTTTCGATCAGGGACCTACGAGCAGTACTTC

J: TRBJ2-1
V: TRBV18
D: -
size: -
CDR3: CASSPRRGGTYNEQFF
DNA: TGTGCCAGCTCACCAAGAAGGGGGGGAACCTACAATGAGCAGTTCTTC

J: TRBJ1-5
V: TRBV28
D: -
size: -
CDR3: CASSSVQPQHF
DNA: TGTGCCAGCAGTTCTGTTCAGCCCCAGCATTTT

J: TRBJ2-7
V: TRBV4-1
D: TRBD2
size: -
CDR3: CASSHPGLAGTVNYEQYF
DNA: TGCGCCAGCAGCCACCCGGGACTAGCGGGTACCGTGAACTACGAGCAGTACTTC

J: TRBJ1-2
V: TRBV3-1/TRBV3-2
D: -
size: -
CDR3: CASSQVRNYGYTF
DNA: TGTGCCAGCAGCCAAGTGAGGAACTATGGCTACACCTTC

J: TRBJ1-2
V: TRBV5-1
D: -
size: -
CDR3: CASSLVGRDNGYTF
DNA: TGCGCCAGCAGCTTGGTAGGCAGGGATAATGGCTACACCTTC

J: TRBJ2-5
V: TRBV28
D: -
size: -
CDR3: CASSLAYQERAQYF
DNA: TGTGCCAGCAGTTTAGCATATCAAGAGAGGGCCCAGTACTTC

J: TRBJ2-7
V: TRBV7-8
D: TRBD2
size: -
CDR3: CASTLSGSLYEQYF
DNA: TGTGCCAGCACTCTCAGCGGGAGTCTCTACGAGCAGTACTTC

J: TRBJ2-1
V: TRBV15
D: TRBD2
size: -
CDR3: CATSRDLGGLATNNEQFF
DNA: TGTGCCACCAGCAGAGATTTGGGGGGACTAGCGACAAACAATGAGCAGTTCTTC

J: TRBJ1-2
V: TRBV30
D: -
size: once
CDR3: CAWSVRDSMGYTF
DNA: TGTGCCTGGAGTGTACGAGACAGTATGGGCTACACCTTC

J: TRBJ1-2
V: TRBV9
D: -
size: -
CDR3: CASSADGLGYGYTF
DNA: TGTGCCAGCAGCGCAGACGGTCTAGGCTATGGCTACACCTTC

J: TRBJ1-1
V: TRBV12-3/TRBV12-4
D: TRBD1
size: -
CDR3: CATRTGTTEAFF
DNA: TGTGCCACCCGGACAGGGACCACTGAAGCTTTCTTT

J: TRBJ2-2
V: TRBV12-5
D: TRBD2
size: -
CDR3: CASGTRLAGNTGELFF
DNA: TGTGCTAGTGGTACTAGACTAGCGGGGAACACCGGGGAGCTGTTTTTT

J: TRBJ2-5
V: TRBV11-1
D: -
size: -
CDR3: CASSRQNQETQYF
DNA: TGTGCCAGCAGCCGACAGAACCAAGAGACCCAGTACTTC

J: TRBJ1-2
V: TRBV6-5
D: -
size: -
CDR3: CASSYMGTGGGYTF
DNA: TGTGCCAGCAGTTATATGGGGACGGGGGGTGGCTACACCTTC

J: TRBJ2-5
V: TRBV7-9
D: -
size: -
CDR3: CASSPGQPNPETQYF
DNA: TGTGCCAGCAGCCCCGGACAGCCCAATCCGGAGACCCAGTACTTC

J: TRBJ1-1
V: TRBV7-2
D: -
size: -
CDR3: CASSLVGQGGTEAFF
DNA: TGTGCCAGCAGCTTAGTAGGGCAGGGCGGCACTGAAGCTTTCTTT

J: TRBJ2-7
V: TRBV20-1
D: -
size: -
CDR3: CSASPGAYEQYF
DNA: TGCAGTGCTAGTCCAGGGGCCTACGAGCAGTACTTC

J: TRBJ1-6
V: TRBV5-1
D: TRBD1
size: -
CDR3: CASSLAGGGWGSPLHF
DNA: TGCGCCAGCAGCTTGGCCGGAGGGGGCTGGGGTTCACCCCTCCACTTT

J: TRBJ2-1
V: TRBV21-1
D: -
size: once
CDR3: CASSKVSGVNEQFF
DNA: TGTGCCAGCAGCAAAGTTTCGGGAGTCAATGAGCAGTTCTTC

J: TRBJ1-1
V: TRBV5-5
D: -
size: -
CDR3: CASNRRSTEAFF
DNA: TGTGCCAGCAATAGGAGATCCACTGAAGCTTTCTTT

J: TRBJ1-5
V: TRBV27
D: -
size: -
CDR3: CASSFRAGPDYSNQPQHF
DNA: TGTGCCAGCAGTTTCAGGGCAGGTCCGGATTATAGCAATCAGCCCCAGCATTTT

J: TRBJ2-7
V: TRBV19
D: -
size: -
CDR3: CASSNPSYEQYF
DNA: TGTGCCAGTAGTAACCCTAGCTACGAGCAGTACTTC

J: TRBJ1-6
V: TRBV20-1
D: -
size: once
CDR3: CSASDKPPSSYNSPLHF
DNA: TGCAGTGCTAGTGACAAACCCCCCAGCTCCTATAATTCACCCCTCCACTTT

J: TRBJ1-4
V: TRBV3-1/TRBV3-2
D: -
size: -
CDR3: CASSQGLSPTANEKLFF
DNA: TGTGCCAGCAGCCAGGGGCTCTCCCCAACAGCTAATGAAAAACTGTTTTTT